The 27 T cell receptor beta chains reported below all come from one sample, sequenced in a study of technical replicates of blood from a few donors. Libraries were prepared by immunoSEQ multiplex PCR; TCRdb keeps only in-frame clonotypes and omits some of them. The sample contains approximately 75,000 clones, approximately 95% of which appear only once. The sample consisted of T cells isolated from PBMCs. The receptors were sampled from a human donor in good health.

CDR3 DNA: TGTGCCAGCAGTCTGCCCTACGGGACACAAAAGTACTTC. This encodes CASSLPYGTQKYF. The chain is built from TRBV28 and TRBJ2-7, with D tentatively TRBD1 (6 bases). This CDR3 spans 13 amino acids. V was clipped by 5 bases and J by 11 bases, with 19 bases between them. Germline V gene lookup returns CDR1 MDHEN and CDR2 SYDVKM.

CDR3 sequence: CASSFQGAREQYF. The DNA for the CDR3 is TGTGCCAGTAGCTTTCAGGGGGCTCGGGAGCAGTACTTC. The rearrangement uses TRBV19 and TRBJ2-7; 8 bases map to TRBD1. The V gene end was trimmed by 6 bases and the J gene end by 7 bases; junction bases not matched to a gene: 8. The CDR3 spans 13 residues. CDR1 and CDR2 (germline): LNHDA, SQIVND (reference sequence).

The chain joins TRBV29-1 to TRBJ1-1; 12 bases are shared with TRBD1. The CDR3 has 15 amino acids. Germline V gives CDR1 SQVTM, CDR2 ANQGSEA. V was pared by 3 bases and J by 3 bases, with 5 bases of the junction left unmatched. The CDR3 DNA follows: TGCAGCGTTGAGGGGACAGGGGGCTGGGACACTGAAGCTTTCTTT. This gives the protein CSVEGTGGWDTEAFF.

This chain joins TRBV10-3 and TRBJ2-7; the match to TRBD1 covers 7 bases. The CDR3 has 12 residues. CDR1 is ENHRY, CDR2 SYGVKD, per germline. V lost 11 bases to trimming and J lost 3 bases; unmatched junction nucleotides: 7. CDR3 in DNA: TGTGCCGTAGGGACAGACCTCTACGAGCAGTACTTC. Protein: CAVGTDLYEQYF.

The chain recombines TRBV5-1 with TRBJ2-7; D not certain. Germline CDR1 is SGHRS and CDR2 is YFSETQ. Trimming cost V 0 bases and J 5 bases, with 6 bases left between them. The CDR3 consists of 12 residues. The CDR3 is CASSLARDEQYF. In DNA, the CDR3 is TGCGCCAGCAGCTTGGCTAGAGACGAGCAGTACTTC. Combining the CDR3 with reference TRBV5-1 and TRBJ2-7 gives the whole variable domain KAGVTQTPRYLIKTRGQQVTLSCSPISGHRSVSWYQQTPGQGLQFLFEYFSETQRNKGNFPGRFSGRQFSNSRSEMNVSTLELGDSALYLCASSLARDEQYFGPGTRLTVT.

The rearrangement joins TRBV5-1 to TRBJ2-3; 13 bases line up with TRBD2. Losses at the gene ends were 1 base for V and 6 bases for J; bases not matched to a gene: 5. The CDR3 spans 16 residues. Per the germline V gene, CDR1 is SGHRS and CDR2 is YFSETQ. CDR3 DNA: TGCGCCAGCAGCTTGTCCACTAGCGGGAGGGCGGATACGCAGTATTTT. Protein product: CASSLSTSGRADTQYF.

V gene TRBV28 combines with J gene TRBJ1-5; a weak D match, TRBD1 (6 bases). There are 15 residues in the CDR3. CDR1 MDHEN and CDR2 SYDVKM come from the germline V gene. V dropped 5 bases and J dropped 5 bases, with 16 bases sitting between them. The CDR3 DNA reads TGTGCCAGCAGTCCGAACCCAAGGACAGATCAGCCCCAGCATTTT. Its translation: CASSPNPRTDQPQHF.

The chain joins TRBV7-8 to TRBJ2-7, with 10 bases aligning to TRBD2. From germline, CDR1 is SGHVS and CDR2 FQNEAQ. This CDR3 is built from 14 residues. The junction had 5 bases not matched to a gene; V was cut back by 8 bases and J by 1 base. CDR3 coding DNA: TGTGCCAGCCGATTAGCGGGAGGTTCCTACGAGCAGTACTTC. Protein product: CASRLAGGSYEQYF.

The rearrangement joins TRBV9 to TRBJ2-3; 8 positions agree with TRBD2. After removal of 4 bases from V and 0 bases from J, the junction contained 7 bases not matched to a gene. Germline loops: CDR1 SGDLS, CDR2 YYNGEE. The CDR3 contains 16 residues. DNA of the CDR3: TGTGCCAGCAGCTCAACAAGCGGGGGAAGCACAGATACGCAGTATTTT. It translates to CASSSTSGGSTDTQYF.

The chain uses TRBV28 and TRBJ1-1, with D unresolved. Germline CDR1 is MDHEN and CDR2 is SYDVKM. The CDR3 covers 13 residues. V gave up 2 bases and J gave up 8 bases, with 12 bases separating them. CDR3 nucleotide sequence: TGTGCCAGCAGTTTACCCGATCGGAGGGAAGCTTTCTTT. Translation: CASSLPDRREAFF.

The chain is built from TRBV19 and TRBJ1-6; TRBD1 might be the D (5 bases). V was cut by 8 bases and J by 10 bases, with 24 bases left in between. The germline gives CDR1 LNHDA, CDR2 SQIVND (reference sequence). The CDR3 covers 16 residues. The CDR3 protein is CASSTRAGRLDSPLHF. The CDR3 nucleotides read TGTGCCAGTTCTACGCGGGCAGGGAGGTTAGACTCACCCCTCCACTTT.

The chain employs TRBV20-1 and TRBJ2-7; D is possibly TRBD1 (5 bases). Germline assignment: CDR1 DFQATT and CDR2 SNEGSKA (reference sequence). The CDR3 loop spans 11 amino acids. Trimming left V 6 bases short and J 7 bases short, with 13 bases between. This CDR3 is CSATPSGEQYF. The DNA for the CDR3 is TGCAGTGCAACACCCTCAGGGGAGCAGTACTTC.

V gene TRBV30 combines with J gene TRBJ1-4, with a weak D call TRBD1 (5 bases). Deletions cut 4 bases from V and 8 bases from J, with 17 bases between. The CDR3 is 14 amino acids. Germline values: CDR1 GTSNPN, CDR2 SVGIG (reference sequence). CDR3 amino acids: CAWNFGGAMEKLFF. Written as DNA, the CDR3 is TGTGCCTGGAATTTCGGGGGAGCGATGGAAAAACTGTTTTTT.

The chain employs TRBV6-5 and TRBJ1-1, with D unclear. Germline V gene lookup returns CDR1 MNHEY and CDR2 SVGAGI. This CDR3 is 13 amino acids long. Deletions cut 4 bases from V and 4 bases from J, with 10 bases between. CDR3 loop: CASSFREVTEAFF. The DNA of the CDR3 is TGTGCCAGCAGTTTCCGAGAGGTCACTGAAGCTTTCTTT.

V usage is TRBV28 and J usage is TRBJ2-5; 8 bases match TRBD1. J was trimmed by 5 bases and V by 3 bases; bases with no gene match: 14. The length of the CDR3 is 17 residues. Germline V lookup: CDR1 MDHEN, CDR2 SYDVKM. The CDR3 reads CASSFVGAGGAGETQYF. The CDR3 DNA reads TGTGCCAGCAGTTTTGTAGGGGCAGGGGGCGCGGGGGAGACCCAGTACTTC.

In DNA form, the CDR3 reads TGTGCCAGCATTGGGGGCGCATTTGGCTACACCTTC. This encodes CASIGGAFGYTF. The rearrangement joins TRBV2 to TRBJ1-2; possibly TRBD1 for D (6 bases). V was cut by 7 bases and J by 7 bases, with 13 bases left in between. The germline CDR1 and CDR2 sequences are SNHLY and FYNNEI. The CDR3 has 12 residues. The full variable domain, with the rest looked up from reference TRBV2 and TRBJ1-2, is EPEVTQTPSHQVTQMGQEVILRCVPISNHLYFYWYRQILGQKVEFLVSFYNNEISEKSEIFDDQFSVERPDGSNFTLKIRSTKLEDSAMYFCASIGGAFGYTFGSGTRLTVV.

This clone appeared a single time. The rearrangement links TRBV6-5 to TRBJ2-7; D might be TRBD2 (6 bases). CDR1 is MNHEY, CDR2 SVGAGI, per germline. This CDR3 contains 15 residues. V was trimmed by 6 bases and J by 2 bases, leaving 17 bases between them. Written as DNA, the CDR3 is TGTGCCAGCAGGCCCAACCGGGACTTACCCTACGAGCAGTACTTC. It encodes CASRPNRDLPYEQYF.

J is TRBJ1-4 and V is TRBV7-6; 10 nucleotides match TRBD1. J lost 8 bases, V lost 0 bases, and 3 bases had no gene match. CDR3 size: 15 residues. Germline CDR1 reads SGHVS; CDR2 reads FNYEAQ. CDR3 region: CASSLAGQGMEKLFF. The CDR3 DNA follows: TGTGCCAGCAGCTTAGCGGGACAGGGGATGGAAAAACTGTTTTTT.

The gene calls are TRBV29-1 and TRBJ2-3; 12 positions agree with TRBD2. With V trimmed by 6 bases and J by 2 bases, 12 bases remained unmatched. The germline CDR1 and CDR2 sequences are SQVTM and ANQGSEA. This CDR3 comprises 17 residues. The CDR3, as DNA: TGCAGCGTCCTTCCGACTAGCGGGAGCCCCTACACAGATACGCAGTATTTT. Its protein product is CSVLPTSGSPYTDTQYF.

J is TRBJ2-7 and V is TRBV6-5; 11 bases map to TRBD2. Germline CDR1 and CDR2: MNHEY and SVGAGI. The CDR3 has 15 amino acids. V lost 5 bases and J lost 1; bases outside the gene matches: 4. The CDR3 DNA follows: TGTGCCAGCAGTCCCGGGACTAGCGGTTCCTACGAGCAGTACTTC. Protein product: CASSPGTSGSYEQYF.

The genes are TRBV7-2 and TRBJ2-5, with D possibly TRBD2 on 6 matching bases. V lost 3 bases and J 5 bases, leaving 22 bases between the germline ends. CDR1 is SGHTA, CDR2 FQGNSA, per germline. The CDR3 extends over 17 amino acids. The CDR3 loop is CASSFSWAGLLVETQYF. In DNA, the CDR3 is TGTGCCAGCAGCTTTAGTTGGGCGGGACTGTTGGTTGAGACCCAGTACTTC.

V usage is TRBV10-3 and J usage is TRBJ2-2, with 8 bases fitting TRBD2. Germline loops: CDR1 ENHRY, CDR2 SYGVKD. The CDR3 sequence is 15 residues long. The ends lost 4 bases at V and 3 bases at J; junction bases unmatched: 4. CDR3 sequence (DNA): TGTGCCATCAGTGTAGCGGGGCCGGACACCGGGGAGCTGTTTTTT. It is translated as CAISVAGPDTGELFF.

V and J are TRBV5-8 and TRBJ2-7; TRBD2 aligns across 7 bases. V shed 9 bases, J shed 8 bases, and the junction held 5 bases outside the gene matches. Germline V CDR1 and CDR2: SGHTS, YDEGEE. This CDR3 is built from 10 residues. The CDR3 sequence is CATGRNKQYF. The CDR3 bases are TGTGCCACCGGGAGGAATAAGCAGTACTTC.

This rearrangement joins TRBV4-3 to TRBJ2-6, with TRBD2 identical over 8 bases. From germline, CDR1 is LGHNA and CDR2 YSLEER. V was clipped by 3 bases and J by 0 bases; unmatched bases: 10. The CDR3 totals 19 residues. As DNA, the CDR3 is TGCGCCAGCAGCCAGGAAGGACTAGCTTTCCGCTCTGGGGCCAACGTCCTGACTTTC. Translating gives CASSQEGLAFRSGANVLTF.

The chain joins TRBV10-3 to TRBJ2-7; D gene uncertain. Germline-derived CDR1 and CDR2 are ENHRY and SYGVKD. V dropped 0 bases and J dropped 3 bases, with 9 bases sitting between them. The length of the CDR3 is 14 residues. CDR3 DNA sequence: TGTGCCATCAGTGAGTCAAGTGGCAGCTACGAGCAGTACTTC. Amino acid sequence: CAISESSGSYEQYF.

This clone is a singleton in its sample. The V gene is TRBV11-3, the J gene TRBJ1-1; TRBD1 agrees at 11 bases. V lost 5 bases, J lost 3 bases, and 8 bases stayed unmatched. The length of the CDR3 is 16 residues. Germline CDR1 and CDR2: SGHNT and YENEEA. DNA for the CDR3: TGTGCCAGCAGCCCCTGGGACAGGGGGTCGGACACTGAAGCTTTCTTT. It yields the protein CASSPWDRGSDTEAFF.

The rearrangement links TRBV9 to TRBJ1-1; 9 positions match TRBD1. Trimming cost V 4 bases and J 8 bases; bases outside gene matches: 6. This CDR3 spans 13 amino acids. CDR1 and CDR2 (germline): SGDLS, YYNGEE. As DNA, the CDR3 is TGTGCCAGCAGCTTAGGGACAGGGAGAGAAGCTTTCTTT. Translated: CASSLGTGREAFF.